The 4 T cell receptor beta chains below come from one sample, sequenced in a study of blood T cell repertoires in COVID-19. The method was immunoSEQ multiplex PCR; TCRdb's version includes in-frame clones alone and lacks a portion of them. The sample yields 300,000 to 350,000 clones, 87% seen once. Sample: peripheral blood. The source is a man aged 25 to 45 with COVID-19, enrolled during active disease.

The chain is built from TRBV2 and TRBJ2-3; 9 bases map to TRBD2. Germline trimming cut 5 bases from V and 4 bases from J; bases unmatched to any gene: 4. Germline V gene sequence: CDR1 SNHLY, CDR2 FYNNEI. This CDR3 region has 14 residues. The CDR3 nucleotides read TGTGCCAGCAGTTGGACTAGCGAGGCAGATACGCAGTATTTT. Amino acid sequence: CASSWTSEADTQYF.

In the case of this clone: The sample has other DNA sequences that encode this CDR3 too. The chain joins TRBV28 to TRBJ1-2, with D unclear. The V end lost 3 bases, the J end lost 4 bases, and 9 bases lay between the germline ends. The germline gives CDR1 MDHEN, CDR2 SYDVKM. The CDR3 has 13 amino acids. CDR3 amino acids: CASSFEGGYGYTF. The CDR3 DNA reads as TGTGCCAGCAGTTTCGAGGGTGGCTATGGCTACACCTTC.

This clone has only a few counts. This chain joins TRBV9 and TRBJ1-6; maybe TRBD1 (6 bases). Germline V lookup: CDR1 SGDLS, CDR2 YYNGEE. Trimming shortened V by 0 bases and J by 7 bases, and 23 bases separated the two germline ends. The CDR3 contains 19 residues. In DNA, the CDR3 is TGTGCCAGCAGCGTAGGTAGGGACATTCCCTCCCCGGGGAATTCACCCCTCCACTTT. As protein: CASSVGRDIPSPGNSPLHF.

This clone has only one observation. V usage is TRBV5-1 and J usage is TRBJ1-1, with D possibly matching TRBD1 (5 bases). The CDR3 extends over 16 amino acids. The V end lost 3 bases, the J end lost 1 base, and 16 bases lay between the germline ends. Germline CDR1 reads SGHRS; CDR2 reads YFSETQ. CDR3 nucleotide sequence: TGCGCCAGCAGCTCCCCTGGGAGGAGGGGGAACACTGAAGCTTTCTTT. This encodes CASSSPGRRGNTEAFF.